These 14 T cell receptor beta chains were sequenced from one sample in a study of blood T cell repertoires in COVID-19. Some clones are missing from TCRdb's copy, which holds only in-frame ones; the method was immunoSEQ multiplex PCR. In the table there are roughly 300,000 clones, roughly 90% of which are singletons. Sequencing was carried out using peripheral blood. These receptors came from a woman aged 30 to 39 with COVID-19, enrolled during active disease.

This chain connects TRBV6-5 to TRBJ2-7; weak D call: TRBD1 (5 bases). Germline assignment: CDR1 MNHEY and CDR2 SVGAGI. The CDR3 runs 15 residues. V dropped 6 bases and J dropped 1 base, with 16 bases sitting between them. The CDR3 DNA sequence: TGTGCCAGCAGCCAGATGGGGCGCTTGTCCTACGAGCAGTACTTC. Its translation: CASSQMGRLSYEQYF.

This chain connects TRBV5-4 to TRBJ2-7, with no clear D. The V gene lost 4 bases and the J gene lost 0 bases, with 11 bases spanning the gap. Germline-derived CDR1 and CDR2 are SGHNT and YYREEE (reference sequence). The CDR3 covers 14 residues. CDR3 sequence: CASSAGVHSYEQYF. CDR3 DNA sequence: TGTGCCAGCAGCGCCGGAGTCCACTCCTACGAGCAGTACTTC.

The chain couples TRBV27 to TRBJ2-7; TRBD2 matches 8 bases. The CDR3 spans 16 residues. With 1 base clipped from V and 3 bases from J, the junction kept 8 bases outside the gene matches. The germline CDR1 and CDR2 sequences are MNHEY and SMNVEV (reference sequence). CDR3 nucleotides: TGTGCCAGCAGTTTATGGAGAGCGGGAGAGATCTACGAGCAGTACTTC. Its protein is CASSLWRAGEIYEQYF.

V gene TRBV11-2 combines with J gene TRBJ2-5, with D tentatively TRBD2 (7 bases). Deletions cut 5 bases from V and 2 bases from J, with 18 bases between. CDR3 length: 16 residues. The germline V gene encodes CDR1 SGHAT and CDR2 FQNNGV. CDR3 loop: CASSQTRRGPQETQYF. CDR3 coding DNA: TGTGCCAGCAGCCAAACCCGGCGGGGGCCTCAAGAGACCCAGTACTTC.

The rearrangement links TRBV24-1 to TRBJ2-5; 9 bases fit TRBD1. Losses at the gene ends were 3 bases for V and 3 bases for J; bases not matched to a gene: 4. The CDR3 loop spans 15 amino acids. Germline V gene data show CDR1 as KGHDR and CDR2 as SFDVKD. The DNA for the CDR3 is TGTGCCACCAGTGATCATGGACAGGGGAAAGAGACCCAGTACTTC. Protein sequence: CATSDHGQGKETQYF.

V gene TRBV5-1 combines with J gene TRBJ2-7; 10 nucleotides match TRBD2. Trimming took 4 bases from V and 7 from J; bases not matched to a gene: 11. Germline V gene sequence: CDR1 SGHRS, CDR2 YFSETQ. This CDR3 spans 15 amino acids. CDR3: CASSPGVAGGGEQYF. CDR3 DNA: TGCGCCAGCAGCCCCGGGGTAGCGGGAGGAGGAGAGCAGTACTTC.

The rearrangement links TRBV3-1 (or the pseudogene TRBV3-2) to TRBJ2-7; 10 bases align to TRBD2. This CDR3 comprises 17 residues. The germline CDR1 and CDR2 sequences are LGHDT and YNNKEL (reference sequence). V dropped 1 base and J dropped 1; count of bases not matched to a gene: 7. CDR3 loop: CASSQAPTSGISYEQYF. In DNA form, the CDR3 reads TGTGCCAGCAGCCAAGCGCCTACTAGCGGGATTTCCTACGAGCAGTACTTC.

This clone was detected a few times. The V gene is TRBV19, the J gene TRBJ2-7; D gene unclear. In germline, CDR1 is LNHDA, CDR2 SQIVND (reference sequence). CDR3 size: 14 residues. Trimming took 4 bases from V and 1 from J, leaving 11 bases between them. The CDR3, as DNA: TGTGCCAGTAGTAGCCCAGGAAGGTCCTACGAGCAGTACTTC. It codes for CASSSPGRSYEQYF.

A remark on this clone: One end of the junction fails to match germline, which may point to a read error. The sample carries other DNA sequences with the same CDR3. CDR3 protein: CASSLGQGAGNEQFF. CDR3 coding DNA: TGCGCCAGCAGCTTAGGACAGGGGGCCGGTAATGAGCAGTTCTTC. V gene TRBV11-2 combines with J gene TRBJ2-1, with 11 bases matching TRBD1. The CDR3 runs to 15 residues. Germline CDR1 reads SGHAT; CDR2 reads FQNNGV.

This clone was seen just once. The chain carries TRBV27 and TRBJ1-1; tentative D call: TRBD1 (5 bases). Germline V gene lookup returns CDR1 MNHEY and CDR2 SMNVEV (reference sequence). The CDR3 is made up of 15 amino acids. Trimming stripped 8 bases from V and 4 bases from J, with 20 bases between. CDR3 in DNA: TGTGCCAGCCGTTCCAGGCCCAGGGCAGGCACTGAAGCTTTCTTT. The encoded protein is CASRSRPRAGTEAFF.

This CDR3 is CASSLIDGRSGNTIYF. The CDR3, as DNA: TGCGCCAGCAGCTTGATTGACGGGAGGTCTGGAAACACCATATATTTT. This chain joins TRBV5-1 and TRBJ1-3; no reliable D call. The CDR3 runs to 16 residues. Per the germline V gene, CDR1 is SGHRS and CDR2 is YFSETQ. The V gene lost 1 base and the J gene lost 1 base, with 12 bases spanning the gap.

The chain couples TRBV2 to TRBJ2-1; 7 bases map to TRBD2. Germline CDR1 is SNHLY and CDR2 is FYNNEI. This CDR3 region has 15 residues. V lost 4 bases and J lost 3; bases outside the gene matches: 6. The chain's CDR3 is CASSGTGGNYNEQFF. DNA of the CDR3: TGTGCCAGCAGTGGAACGGGAGGAAACTACAATGAGCAGTTCTTC.

This chain uses TRBV7-2 with TRBJ2-7; 11 bases line up with TRBD2. CDR1 and CDR2 (germline): SGHTA, FQGNSA. The V and J ends lost 7 bases and 6 bases, in that order; junction bases with no gene match: 8. CDR3 length: 14 amino acids. The CDR3 sequence: CASKVSGRAGEQYF. In DNA, the CDR3 is TGTGCCAGCAAAGTTAGCGGGAGGGCTGGCGAGCAGTACTTC.

The V gene is TRBV10-3, the J gene TRBJ2-5; TRBD2 might be the D (6 bases). The V and J ends lost 8 bases and 5 bases respectively, with 21 bases between them. Germline V gene data show CDR1 as ENHRY and CDR2 as SYGVKD. The CDR3 totals 15 residues. CDR3 protein: CAIGELEGDRETQYF. The CDR3 nucleotides read TGTGCCATCGGCGAGTTGGAGGGAGATAGGGAGACCCAGTACTTC.